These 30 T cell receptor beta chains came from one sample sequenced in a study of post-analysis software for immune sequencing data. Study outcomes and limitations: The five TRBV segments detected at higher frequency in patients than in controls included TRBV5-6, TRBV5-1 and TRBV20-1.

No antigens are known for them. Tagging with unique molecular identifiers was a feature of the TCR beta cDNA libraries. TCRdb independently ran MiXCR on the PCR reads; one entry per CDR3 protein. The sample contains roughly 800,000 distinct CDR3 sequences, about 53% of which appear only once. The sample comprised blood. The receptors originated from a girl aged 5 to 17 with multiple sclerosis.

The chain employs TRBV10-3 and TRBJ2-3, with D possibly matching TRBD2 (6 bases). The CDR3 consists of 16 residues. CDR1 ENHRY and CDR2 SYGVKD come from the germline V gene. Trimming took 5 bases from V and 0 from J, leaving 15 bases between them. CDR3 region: CAISRTGDLSTDTQYF. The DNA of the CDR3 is TGTGCCATCAGTCGGACGGGGGACCTAAGCACAGATACGCAGTATTTT.

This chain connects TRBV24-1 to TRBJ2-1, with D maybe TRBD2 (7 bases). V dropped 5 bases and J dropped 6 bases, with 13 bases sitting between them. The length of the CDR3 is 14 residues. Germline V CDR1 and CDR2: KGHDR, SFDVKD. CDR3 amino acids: CATSAGGLGNEQFF. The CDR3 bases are TGTGCCACCAGTGCGGGGGGCCTGGGCAATGAGCAGTTCTTC.

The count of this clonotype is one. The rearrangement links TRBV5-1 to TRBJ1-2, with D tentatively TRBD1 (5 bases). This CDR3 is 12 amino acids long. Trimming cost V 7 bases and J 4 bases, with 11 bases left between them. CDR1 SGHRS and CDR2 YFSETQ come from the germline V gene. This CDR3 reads CASVGAGYGYTF. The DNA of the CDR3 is TGCGCCAGCGTCGGGGCTGGCTATGGCTACACCTTC.

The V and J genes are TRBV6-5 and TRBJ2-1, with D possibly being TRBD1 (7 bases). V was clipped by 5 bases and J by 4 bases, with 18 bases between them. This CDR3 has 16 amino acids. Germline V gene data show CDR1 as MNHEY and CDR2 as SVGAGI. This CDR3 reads CASSLQGGGFYNEQFF. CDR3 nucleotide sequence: TGTGCCAGCAGTCTTCAGGGGGGCGGGTTTTACAATGAGCAGTTCTTC.

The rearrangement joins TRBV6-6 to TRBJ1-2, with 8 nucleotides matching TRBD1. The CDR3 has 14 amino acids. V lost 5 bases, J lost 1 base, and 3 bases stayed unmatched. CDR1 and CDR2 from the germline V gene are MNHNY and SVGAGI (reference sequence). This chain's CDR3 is CASSGQGVNYGYTF. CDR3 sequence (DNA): TGTGCCAGCAGTGGACAGGGCGTTAACTATGGCTACACCTTC.

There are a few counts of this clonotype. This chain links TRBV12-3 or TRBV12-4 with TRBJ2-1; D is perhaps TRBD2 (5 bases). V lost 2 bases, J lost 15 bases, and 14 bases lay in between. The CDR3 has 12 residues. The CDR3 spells CASSLMGASPFF. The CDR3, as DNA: TGTGCCAGCAGTTTAATGGGAGCTTCCCCGTTCTTC.

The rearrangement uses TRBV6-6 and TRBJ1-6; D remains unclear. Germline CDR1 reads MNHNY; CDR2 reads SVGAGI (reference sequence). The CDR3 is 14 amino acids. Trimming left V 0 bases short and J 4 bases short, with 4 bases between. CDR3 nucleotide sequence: TGTGCCAGCAGTTACTCGGGGTATAATTCACCCCTCCACTTT. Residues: CASSYSGYNSPLHF.

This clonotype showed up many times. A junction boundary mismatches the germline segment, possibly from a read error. CDR3 sequence: CASSLVPGANVLTF. In DNA, the CDR3 is TGTGCCAGCAGCTTAGTTCCTGGGGCCAACGTCCTGACTTTC. The rearrangement joins TRBV5-1 to TRBJ2-6; D is unclear. This CDR3 has 14 residues. Germline CDR1 is SGHRS and CDR2 is YFSETQ.

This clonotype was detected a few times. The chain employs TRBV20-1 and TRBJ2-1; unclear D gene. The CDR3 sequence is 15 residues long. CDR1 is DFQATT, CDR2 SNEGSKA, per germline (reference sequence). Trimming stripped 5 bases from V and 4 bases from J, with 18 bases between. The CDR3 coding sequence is TGCAGTGCTTCCTCTCCCCCTGTTCTGTACAATGAGCAGTTCTTC. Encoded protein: CSASSPPVLYNEQFF.

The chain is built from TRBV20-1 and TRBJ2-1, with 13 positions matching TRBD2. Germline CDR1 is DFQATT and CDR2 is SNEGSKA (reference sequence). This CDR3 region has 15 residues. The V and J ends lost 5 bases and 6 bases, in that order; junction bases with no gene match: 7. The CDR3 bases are TGCAGTGCTTTGGGACTAGCGGGGCCAGTCAATGAGCAGTTCTTC. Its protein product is CSALGLAGPVNEQFF.

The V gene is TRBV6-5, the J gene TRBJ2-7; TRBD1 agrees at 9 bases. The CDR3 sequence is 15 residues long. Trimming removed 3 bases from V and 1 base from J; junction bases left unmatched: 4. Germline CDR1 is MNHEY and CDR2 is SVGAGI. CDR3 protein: CASSYPGTGSYEQYF. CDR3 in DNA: TGTGCCAGCAGTTATCCCGGGACAGGGTCCTACGAGCAGTACTTC.

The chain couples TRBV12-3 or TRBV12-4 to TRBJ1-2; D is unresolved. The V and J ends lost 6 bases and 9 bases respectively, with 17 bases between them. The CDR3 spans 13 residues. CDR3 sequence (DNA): TGTGCCAGCAGCCGGGCCGGGCAGCCAAGCTACACCTTC. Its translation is CASSRAGQPSYTF.

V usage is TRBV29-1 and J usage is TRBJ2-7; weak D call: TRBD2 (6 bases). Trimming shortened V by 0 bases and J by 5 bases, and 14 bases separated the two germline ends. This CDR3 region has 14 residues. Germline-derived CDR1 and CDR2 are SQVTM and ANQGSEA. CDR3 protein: CSVEEWGVGNEQYF. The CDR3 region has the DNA TGCAGCGTTGAAGAATGGGGGGTTGGAAACGAGCAGTACTTC.

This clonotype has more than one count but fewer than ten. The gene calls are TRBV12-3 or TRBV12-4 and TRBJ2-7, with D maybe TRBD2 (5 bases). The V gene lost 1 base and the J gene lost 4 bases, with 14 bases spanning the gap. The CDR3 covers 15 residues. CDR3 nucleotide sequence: TGTGCCAGCAGTTTAGTGGGAGATGATCTATACGAGCAGTACTTC. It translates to CASSLVGDDLYEQYF.

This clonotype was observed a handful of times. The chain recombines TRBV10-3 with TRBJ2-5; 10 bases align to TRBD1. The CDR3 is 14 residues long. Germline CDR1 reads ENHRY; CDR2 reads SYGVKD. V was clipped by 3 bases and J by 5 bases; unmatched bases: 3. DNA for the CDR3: TGTGCCATCAGTGAACCGGGACAGGGGGAGACCCAGTACTTC. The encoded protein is CAISEPGQGETQYF.

CDR3 nucleotide sequence: TGTGCCAGCAGCTTAGAAGCGTGGGCGGGGGCCTCCTACAATGAGCAGTTCTTC. It codes for CASSLEAWAGASYNEQFF. This chain uses TRBV7-2 with TRBJ2-1; a possible D gene is TRBD2 (7 bases). The CDR3 has 18 amino acids. Deletions cut 1 base from V and 0 bases from J, with 16 bases between. CDR1 and CDR2 (germline): SGHTA, FQGNSA. Full variable domain (outside the CDR3, taken from reference TRBV7-2 and TRBJ2-1): GAGVSQSPSNKVTEKGKDVELRCDPISGHTALYWYRQSLGQGLEFLIYFQGNSAPDKSGLPSDRFSAERTGGSVSTLTIQRTQQEDSAVYLCASSLEAWAGASYNEQFFGPGTRLTVL.

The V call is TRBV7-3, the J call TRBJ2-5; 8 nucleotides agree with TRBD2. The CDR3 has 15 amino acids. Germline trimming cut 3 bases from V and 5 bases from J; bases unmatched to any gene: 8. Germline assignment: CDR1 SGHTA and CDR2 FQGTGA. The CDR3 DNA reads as TGTGCCAGCAGCTTGACGGGGGGGCCTTCGGAGACCCAGTACTTC. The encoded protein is CASSLTGGPSETQYF.

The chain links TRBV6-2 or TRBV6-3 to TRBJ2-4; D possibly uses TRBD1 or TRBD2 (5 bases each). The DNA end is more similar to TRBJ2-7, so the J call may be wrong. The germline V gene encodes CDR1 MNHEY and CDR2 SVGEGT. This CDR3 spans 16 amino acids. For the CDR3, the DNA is TGTGCCAGCAGTTACTCGTGGGACGGGATATCCTACGAGCAGTACTTC. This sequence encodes CASSYSWDGISYEQYF.

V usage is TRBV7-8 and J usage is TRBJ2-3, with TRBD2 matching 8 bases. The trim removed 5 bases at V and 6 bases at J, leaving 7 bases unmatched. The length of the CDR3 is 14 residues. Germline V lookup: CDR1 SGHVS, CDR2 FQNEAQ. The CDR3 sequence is CASSPGLVADTQYF. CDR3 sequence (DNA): TGTGCCAGCAGCCCGGGACTAGTAGCGGATACGCAGTATTTT.

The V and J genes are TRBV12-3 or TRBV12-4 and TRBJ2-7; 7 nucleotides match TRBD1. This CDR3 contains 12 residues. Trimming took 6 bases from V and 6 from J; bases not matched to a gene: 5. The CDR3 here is CASRVQGREQYF. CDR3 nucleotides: TGTGCCAGCAGGGTACAGGGGCGCGAGCAGTACTTC.

The CDR3 protein is CASSYGSLEQYF. As DNA, the CDR3 is TGTGCCAGCAGCTACGGGAGTCTCGAGCAGTACTTC. This chain joins TRBV11-2 and TRBJ2-7, with D perhaps TRBD2 (6 bases). The V gene's germline CDR1 is SGHAT and CDR2 FQNNGV. The ends were cut back, 4 bases at V and 6 bases at J, with 10 bases in the middle. This CDR3 has 12 residues.

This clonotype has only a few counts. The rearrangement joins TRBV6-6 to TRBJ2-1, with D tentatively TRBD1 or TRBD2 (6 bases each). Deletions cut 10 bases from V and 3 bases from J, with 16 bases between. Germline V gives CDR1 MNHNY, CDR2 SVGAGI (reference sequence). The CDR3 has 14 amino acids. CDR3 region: CATTGAGIYNEQFF. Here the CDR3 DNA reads TGTGCCACCACGGGGGCAGGCATCTACAATGAGCAGTTCTTC.

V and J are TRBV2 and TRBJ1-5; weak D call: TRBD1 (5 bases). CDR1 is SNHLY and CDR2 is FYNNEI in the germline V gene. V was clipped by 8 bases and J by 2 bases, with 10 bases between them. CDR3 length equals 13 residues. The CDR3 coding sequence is TGTGCCAGCGTGCGGGACGGCAATCAGCCCCAGCATTTT. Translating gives CASVRDGNQPQHF.

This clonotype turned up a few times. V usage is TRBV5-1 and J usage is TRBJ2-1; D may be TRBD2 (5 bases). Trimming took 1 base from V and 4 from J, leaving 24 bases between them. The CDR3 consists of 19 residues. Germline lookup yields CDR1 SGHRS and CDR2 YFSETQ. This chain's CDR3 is CASSLSFSPSAGHYNEQFF. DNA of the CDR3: TGCGCCAGCAGCTTGTCGTTTTCCCCTTCTGCGGGTCATTACAATGAGCAGTTCTTC.

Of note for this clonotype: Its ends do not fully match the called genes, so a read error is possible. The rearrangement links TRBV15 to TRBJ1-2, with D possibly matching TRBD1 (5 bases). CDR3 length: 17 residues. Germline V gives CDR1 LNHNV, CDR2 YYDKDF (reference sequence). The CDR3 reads CAASRDRAQGTHYGYTF. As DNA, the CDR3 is TGTGCCGCCAGCAGAGATAGGGCACAAGGGACTCACTATGGCTACACCTTC. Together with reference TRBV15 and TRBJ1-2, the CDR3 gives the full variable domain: DAMVIQNPRYQVTQFGKPVTLSCSQTLNHNVMYWYQQKSSQAPKLLFHYYDKDFNNEADTPDNFQSRRPNTSFCFLDIRSPGLGDTAMYLCAASRDRAQGTHYGYTFGSGTRLTVV.

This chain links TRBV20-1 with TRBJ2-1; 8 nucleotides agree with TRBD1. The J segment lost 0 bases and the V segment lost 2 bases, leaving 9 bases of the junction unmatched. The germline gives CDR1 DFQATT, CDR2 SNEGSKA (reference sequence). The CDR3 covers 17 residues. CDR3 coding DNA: TGCAGTGCTAGAAAGGCCGGGACAGGCATCTCCTACAATGAGCAGTTCTTC. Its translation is CSARKAGTGISYNEQFF.

The CDR3 region has the DNA TGTGCCAGCAGCCAAGGGTTAGCGCGGGGGTACAATGAGCAGTTCTTC. Translated: CASSQGLARGYNEQFF. V usage is TRBV3-1 and J usage is TRBJ2-1; TRBD2 matches 7 bases. Germline trimming cut 1 base from V and 4 bases from J; bases unmatched to any gene: 7. The CDR3 has 16 residues. CDR1 is LGHDT, CDR2 YNNKEL, per germline (reference sequence).

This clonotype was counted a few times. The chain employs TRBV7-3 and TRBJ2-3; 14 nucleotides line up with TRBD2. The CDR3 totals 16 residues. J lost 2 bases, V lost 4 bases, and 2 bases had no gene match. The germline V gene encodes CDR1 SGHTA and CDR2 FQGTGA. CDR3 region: CASSWTSGGSTDTQYF. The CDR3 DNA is TGTGCCAGCAGCTGGACTAGCGGGGGGTCCACAGATACGCAGTATTTT.

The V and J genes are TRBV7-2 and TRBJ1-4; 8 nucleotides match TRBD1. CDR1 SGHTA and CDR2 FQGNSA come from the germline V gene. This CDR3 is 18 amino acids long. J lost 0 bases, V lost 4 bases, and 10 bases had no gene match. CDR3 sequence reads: CASSSKGTGRSTNEKLFF. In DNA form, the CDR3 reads TGTGCCAGCAGCTCGAAAGGGACAGGACGTTCAACTAATGAAAAACTGTTTTTT.

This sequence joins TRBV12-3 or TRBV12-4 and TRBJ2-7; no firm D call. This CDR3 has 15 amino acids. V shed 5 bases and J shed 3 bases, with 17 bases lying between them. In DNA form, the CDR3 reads TGTGCCAGCAGTCGCTCCGCCTACCCAGACTACGAGCAGTACTTC. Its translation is CASSRSAYPDYEQYF.